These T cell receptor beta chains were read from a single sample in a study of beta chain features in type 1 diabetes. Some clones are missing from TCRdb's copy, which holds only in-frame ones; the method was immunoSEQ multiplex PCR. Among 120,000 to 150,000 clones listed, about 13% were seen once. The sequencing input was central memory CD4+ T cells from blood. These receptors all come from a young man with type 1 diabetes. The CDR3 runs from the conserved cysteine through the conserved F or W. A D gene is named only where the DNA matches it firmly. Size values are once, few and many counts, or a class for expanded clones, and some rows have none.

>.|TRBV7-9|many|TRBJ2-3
TGTGCCAGCAGCTCCTCTCGCACAGATACGCAGTATTTT
CASSSSRTDTQYF
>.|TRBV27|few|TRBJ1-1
TGTGCCAGCAGCCCCGTGAAGGGGAACACTGAAGCTTTCTTT
CASSPVKGNTEAFF
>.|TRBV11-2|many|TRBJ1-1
TGTGCCAGCCCCGGGCGGTTAGGAGGTACTGAAGCTTTCTTT
CASPGRLGGTEAFF
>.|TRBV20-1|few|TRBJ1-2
TGCAGTGCCAGACGTCAGGTTTGGACCTTC
CSARRQVWTF
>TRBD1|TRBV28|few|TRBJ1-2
TGTGCCAGCATCGACAGGGTCTATGGCTACACCTTC
CASIDRVYGYTF
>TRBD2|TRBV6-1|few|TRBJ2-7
TGTGCCAGCAGTGAAGTTTTTACTAGCGGGCAGTACTTC
CASSEVFTSGQYF
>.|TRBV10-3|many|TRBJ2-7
TGTGCCATCAGGGACGTCTCCTACGAGCAGTACTTC
CAIRDVSYEQYF
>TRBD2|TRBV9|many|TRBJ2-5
TGTGCCAGCAGCGTAGGACTAGCGGGGGCCTCCCAAGAGACCCAGTACTTC
CASSVGLAGASQETQYF
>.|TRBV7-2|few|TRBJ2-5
TGTGCCAGCAGCTTAGTCGTCCCTGGGGAGACCCAGTACTTC
CASSLVVPGETQYF
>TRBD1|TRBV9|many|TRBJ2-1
TGTGCCAGCAGCGTAGATTACGGGACAGTAGGCTACAATGAGCAGTTCTTC
CASSVDYGTVGYNEQFF
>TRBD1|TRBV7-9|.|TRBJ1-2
TGTGCCAGCAGCGCCGGGACAGGGAGCCATGGCTACACCTTC
CASSAGTGSHGYTF
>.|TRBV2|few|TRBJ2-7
TGTGCCAGCAGTGAAAATCCAGCAGGGAGCTCCTACGAGCAGTACTTC
CASSENPAGSSYEQYF
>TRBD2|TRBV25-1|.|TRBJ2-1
TGTGCCAGCAGTGAGGCCTGGACAGCGGGGGGTCTCTACAATGAGCAGTTCTTC
CASSEAWTAGGLYNEQFF
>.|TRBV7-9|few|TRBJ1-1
TGTGCCAGCAGCGCTGTCGGACTTTCGAACACTGAAGCTTTCTTT
CASSAVGLSNTEAFF
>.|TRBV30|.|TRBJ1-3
TGTGCCTGGAGTGGGGGACATGTTGGAAACACCATATATTTT
CAWSGGHVGNTIYF
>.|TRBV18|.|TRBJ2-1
TGTGCCAGCTCACCATTTAACAATGAGCAGTTCTTC
CASSPFNNEQFF
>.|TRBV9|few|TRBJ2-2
TGTGCCAGCAGCCATGGGCAGGGAGACCCCGGGGAGCTGTTTTTT
CASSHGQGDPGELFF
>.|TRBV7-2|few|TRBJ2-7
TGTGCCAGCAGCTTAGAGCCGGGACGGTCCTACGAGCAGTACTTC
CASSLEPGRSYEQYF
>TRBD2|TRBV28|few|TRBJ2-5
TGTGCCAGCACTCTTACGGGGGGGAGGGCGGACCAAGAGACCCAGTACTTC
CASTLTGGRADQETQYF
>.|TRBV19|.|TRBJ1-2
TGTGCCAGTAGTGTAGCGTTCGGGACGGACTATGGCTACACCTTC
CASSVAFGTDYGYTF
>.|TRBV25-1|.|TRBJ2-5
TGTGCCAGCAGTGATCCCCCAGGACAACAAGAGACCCAGTACTTC
CASSDPPGQQETQYF
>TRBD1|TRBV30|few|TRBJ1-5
TGTGCCTGGAGCTGGACAGGGGATCAGCCCCAGCATTTT
CAWSWTGDQPQHF
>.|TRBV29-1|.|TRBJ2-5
TGCAGCGGTGAAGGGGGAAAGGGTCAAGAGACCCAGTACTTC
CSGEGGKGQETQYF
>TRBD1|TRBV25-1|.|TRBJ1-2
TGTGCCAGCAGTGAATTAGACAGGGAGGACCACTATGGCTACACCTTC
CASSELDREDHYGYTF
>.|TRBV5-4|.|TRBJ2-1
TGTGCCAGCAGCTTGGCCCCCGGGGATGAGCAGTTCTTC
CASSLAPGDEQFF
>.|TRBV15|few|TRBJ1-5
TGTGCCACCAGCAGATACTCGCAGCCCCAGCATTTT
CATSRYSQPQHF
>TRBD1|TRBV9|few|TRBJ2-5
TGTGCCAGCAGCCCCTCCGGACAGGGCGGGGAGACCCAGTACTTC
CASSPSGQGGETQYF
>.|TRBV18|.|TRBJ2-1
TGTGCCAGCTCACCCTACCTAGGGAATGAGCAGTTCTTC
CASSPYLGNEQFF
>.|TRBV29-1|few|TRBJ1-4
TGCAGCGTTGGCGCGCAGTTTAATGAAAAACTGTTTTTT
CSVGAQFNEKLFF
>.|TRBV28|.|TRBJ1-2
TGTGCCAGCAGTTTTGGCAGATATGGCTACACCTTC
CASSFGRYGYTF
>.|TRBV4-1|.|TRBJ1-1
TGCGCCAGCAGCGGGGGAGCGGGGGACACTGAAGCTTTCTTT
CASSGGAGDTEAFF
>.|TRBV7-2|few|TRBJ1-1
TGTGCCAGCAGCTTAGGCCCGGGACCGAACACTGAAGCTTTCTTT
CASSLGPGPNTEAFF